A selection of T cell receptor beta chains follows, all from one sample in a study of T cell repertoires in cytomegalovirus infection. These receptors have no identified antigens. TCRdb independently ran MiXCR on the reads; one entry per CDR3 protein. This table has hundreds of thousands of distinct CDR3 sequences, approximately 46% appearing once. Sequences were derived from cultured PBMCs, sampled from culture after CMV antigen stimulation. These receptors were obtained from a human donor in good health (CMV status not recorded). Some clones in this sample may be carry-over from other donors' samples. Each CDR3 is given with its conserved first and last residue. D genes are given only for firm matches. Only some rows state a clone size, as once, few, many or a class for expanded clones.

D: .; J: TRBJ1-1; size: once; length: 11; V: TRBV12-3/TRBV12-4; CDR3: CASSTRAEAFF; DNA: TGTGCCAGCAGTACCCGAGCTGAAGCTTTCTTT
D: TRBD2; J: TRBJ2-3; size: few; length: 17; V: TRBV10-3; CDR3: CAISESVASGGTDTQYF; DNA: TGTGCCATCAGTGAGTCGGTAGCTAGCGGGGGCACAGATACGCAGTATTTT
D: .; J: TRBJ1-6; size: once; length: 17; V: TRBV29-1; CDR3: CSVDPWGGSSYNSPLHF; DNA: TGCAGCGTCGACCCCTGGGGGGGGAGCTCCTATAATTCACCCCTCCACTTT
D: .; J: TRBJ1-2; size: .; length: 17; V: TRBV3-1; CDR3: CASSQGARPPPNYGYTF; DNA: TGTGCCAGCAGCCAAGGGGCTCGACCACCTCCTAACTATGGCTACACCTTC
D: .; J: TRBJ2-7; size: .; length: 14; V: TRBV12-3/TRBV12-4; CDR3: CASSWGAGLYEQYF; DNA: TGTGCCAGTTCCTGGGGGGCCGGGCTCTACGAGCAGTACTTC
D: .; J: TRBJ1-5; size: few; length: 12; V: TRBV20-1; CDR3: CSAEKGNQPQHF; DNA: TGCAGTGCGGAAAAAGGGAATCAGCCCCAGCATTTT
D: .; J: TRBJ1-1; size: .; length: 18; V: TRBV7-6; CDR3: CASSPVETTGVKGTEAFF; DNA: TGTGCCAGCAGCCCCGTGGAAACCACAGGAGTGAAAGGCACTGAAGCTTTCTTT
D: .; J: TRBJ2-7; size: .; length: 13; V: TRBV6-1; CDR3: CASSESGFAGQYF; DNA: TGTGCCAGCAGTGAATCTGGTTTCGCCGGGCAGTACTTC
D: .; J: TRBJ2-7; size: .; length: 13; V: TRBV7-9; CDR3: CASLKTDGGEQYF; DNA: TGTGCCAGCTTAAAAACGGACGGGGGCGAGCAGTACTTC
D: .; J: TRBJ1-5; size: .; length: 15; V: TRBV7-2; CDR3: CASSFMSGPNQPQHF; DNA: TGTGCCAGCAGCTTTATGAGCGGGCCCAATCAGCCCCAGCATTTT
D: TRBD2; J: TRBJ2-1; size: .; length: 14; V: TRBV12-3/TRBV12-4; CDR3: CASSLAAGAYEQFF; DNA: TGTGCCAGCAGTTTGGCAGCGGGAGCCTATGAGCAGTTCTTC
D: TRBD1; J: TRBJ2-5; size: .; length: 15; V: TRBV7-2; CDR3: CASSPRDRVRETQYF; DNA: TGTGCCAGCAGCCCGAGAGACAGGGTTAGAGAGACCCAGTACTTC